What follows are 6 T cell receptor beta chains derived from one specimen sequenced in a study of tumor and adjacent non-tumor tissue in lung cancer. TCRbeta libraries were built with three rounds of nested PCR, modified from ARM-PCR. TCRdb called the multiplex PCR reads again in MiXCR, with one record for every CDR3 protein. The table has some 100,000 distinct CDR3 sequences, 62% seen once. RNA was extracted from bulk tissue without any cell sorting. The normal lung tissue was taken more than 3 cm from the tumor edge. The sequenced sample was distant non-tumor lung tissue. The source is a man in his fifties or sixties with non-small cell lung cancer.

CDR3 DNA sequence: TGTGCCAGCAGTATTCTTCCGGAAAACGACGAGCAGTACTTC. This encodes CASSILPENDEQYF. V and J are TRBV5-6 and TRBJ2-7; D is unresolved. This CDR3 has 14 residues. Looked up from germline, CDR1 is SGHDT and CDR2 is YYEEEE. Trimming stripped 5 bases from V and 5 bases from J, with 17 bases between.

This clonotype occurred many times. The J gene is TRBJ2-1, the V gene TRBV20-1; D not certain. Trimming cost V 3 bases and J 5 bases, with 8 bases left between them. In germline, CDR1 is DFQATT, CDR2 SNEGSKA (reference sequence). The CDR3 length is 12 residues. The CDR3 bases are TGCAGTGCTAGGAGGTGGAACAATGAGCAGTTCTTC. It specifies CSARRWNNEQFF.

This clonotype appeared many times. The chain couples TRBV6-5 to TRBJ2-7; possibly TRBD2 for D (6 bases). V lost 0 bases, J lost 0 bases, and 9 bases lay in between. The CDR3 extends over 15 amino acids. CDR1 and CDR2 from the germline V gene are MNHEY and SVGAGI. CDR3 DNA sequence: TGTGCCAGCAGTTACTCGGGGGGTGCCTCCTACGAGCAGTACTTC. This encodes CASSYSGGASYEQYF.

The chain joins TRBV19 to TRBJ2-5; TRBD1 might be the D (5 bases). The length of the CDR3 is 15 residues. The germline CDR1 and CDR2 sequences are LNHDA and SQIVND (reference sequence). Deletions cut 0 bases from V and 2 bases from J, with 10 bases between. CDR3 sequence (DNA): TGTGCCAGTAGTATAGACAGGGTTCGGCAAGAGACCCAGTACTTC. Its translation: CASSIDRVRQETQYF.

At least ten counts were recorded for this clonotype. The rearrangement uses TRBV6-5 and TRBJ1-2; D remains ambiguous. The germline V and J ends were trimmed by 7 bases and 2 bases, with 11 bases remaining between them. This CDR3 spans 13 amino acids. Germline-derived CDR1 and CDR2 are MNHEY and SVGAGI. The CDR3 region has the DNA TGTGCCAGCACCGGGGAGGGAAACTATGGCTACACCTTC. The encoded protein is CASTGEGNYGYTF.

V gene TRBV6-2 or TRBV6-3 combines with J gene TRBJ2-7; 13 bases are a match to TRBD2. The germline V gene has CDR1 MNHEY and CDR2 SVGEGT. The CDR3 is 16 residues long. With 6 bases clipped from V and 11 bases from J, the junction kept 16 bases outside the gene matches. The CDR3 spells CASRGRTSGGFYEKYF. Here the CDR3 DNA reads TGTGCCAGCAGAGGAAGGACTAGCGGGGGATTCTATGAGAAGTACTTC.